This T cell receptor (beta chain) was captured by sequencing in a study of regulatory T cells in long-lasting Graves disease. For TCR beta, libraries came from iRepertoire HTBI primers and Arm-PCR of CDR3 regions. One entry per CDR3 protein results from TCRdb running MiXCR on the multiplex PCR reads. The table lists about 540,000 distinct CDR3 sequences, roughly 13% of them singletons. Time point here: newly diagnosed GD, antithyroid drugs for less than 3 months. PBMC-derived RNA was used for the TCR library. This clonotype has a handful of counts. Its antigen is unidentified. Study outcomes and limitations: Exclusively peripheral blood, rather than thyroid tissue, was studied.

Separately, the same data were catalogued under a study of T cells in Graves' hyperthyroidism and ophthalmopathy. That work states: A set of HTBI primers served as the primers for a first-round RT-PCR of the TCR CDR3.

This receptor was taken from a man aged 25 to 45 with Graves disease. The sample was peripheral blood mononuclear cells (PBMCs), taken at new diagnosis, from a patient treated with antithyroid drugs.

The CDR3 DNA follows: TGTGCCAGCAGCTCCCTCAGTACAGGGAAATCCTACGAGCAGTACTTC. It is translated as CASSSLSTGKSYEQYF. The chain couples TRBV7-9 to TRBJ2-7; D is perhaps TRBD1 (6 bases). The CDR3 spans 16 residues. V was pared by 4 bases and J by 1 base, with 17 bases between. The germline gives CDR1 SEHNR, CDR2 FQNEAQ (reference sequence).